One and the same sample provided the 24 T cell receptor beta chains below, sequenced in a study of monozygotic twins with inflammatory bowel disease. TCRdb processed the 5' RACE reads again and assigns one entry to each CDR3 protein, with no DNA. The sample has about 160,000 distinct CDR3 sequences. The specimen was blood. The receptor set was obtained from a human donor with ulcerative colitis or Crohn's disease, or a healthy co-twin of an affected twin (not recorded which).

This chain joins TRBV12-3 or TRBV12-4 and TRBJ2-1. This CDR3 contains 13 residues. Here the CDR3 reads CASGLASYNEQFF.

This chain joins TRBV20-1 and TRBJ2-3; the D gene TCRdb calls, TRBD1, cannot be checked with no DNA. Germline V gives CDR1 DFQATT, CDR2 SNEGSKA (reference sequence). The CDR3 has 15 residues. The CDR3 reads CSARDLQGYTDTQYF.

V gene TRBV12-3 or TRBV12-4 combines with J gene TRBJ2-1; TCRdb names TRBD1, which stays unverified in the absence of DNA. The CDR3 extends over 16 amino acids. The CDR3: CASTPRGVSSYNEQFF.

J is TRBJ2-3 and V is TRBV29-1. Looked up from germline, CDR1 is SQVTM and CDR2 is ANQGSEA. The CDR3 runs 12 residues. This chain's CDR3 is CSVDTPRDTQYF.

This chain connects TRBV19 to TRBJ1-2; there is no DNA to check the TCRdb D call of TRBD1. Germline V gene lookup returns CDR1 LNHDA and CDR2 SQIVND (reference sequence). CDR3 length equals 15 residues. This CDR3 reads CASSISAREKEGYTF.

The genes are TRBV5-5 and TRBJ2-2. CDR3 length: 14 residues. Germline V gene lookup returns CDR1 SGHKS and CDR2 YYEKEE (reference sequence). The CDR3 loop is CASSLRTNTGELFF.

This chain joins TRBV9 and TRBJ2-3; TCRdb calls TRBD1, which cannot be checked without DNA. The CDR3 is 15 amino acids. CDR1 is SGDLS, CDR2 YYNGEE, per germline. The CDR3 loop reads CASSDGRGPADTQYF.

J is TRBJ2-1 and V is TRBV20-1; TCRdb reports TRBD1, a call that lacks DNA to check it against. This CDR3 has 16 amino acids. Germline V gene sequence: CDR1 DFQATT, CDR2 SNEGSKA (reference sequence). This CDR3 reads CSAVPYAGGSYNEQFF.

The chain employs TRBV4-1 and TRBJ1-2; TCRdb designates TRBD1, a call that cannot be tested without DNA. The CDR3 spans 15 residues. Germline values: CDR1 MGHRA, CDR2 YSYEKL. The CDR3 protein is CASSQEAGRGYGYTF.

The gene calls are TRBV5-1 and TRBJ2-7; the D call of TRBD1 rests on TCRdb alone, since no DNA is present to check it. The CDR3 runs to 15 residues. Germline V gives CDR1 SGHRS, CDR2 YFSETQ. The CDR3 region is CASSLGAGGRYEQYF.

This rearrangement joins TRBV7-3 to TRBJ1-2; without DNA, the TCRdb call of TRBD1 cannot be checked. The CDR3 totals 14 residues. Germline lookup yields CDR1 SGHTA and CDR2 FQGTGA. The CDR3 here is CASSGRDRRDGYTF.

The V and J genes are TRBV5-1 and TRBJ2-2. The CDR3 consists of 15 residues. Germline assignment: CDR1 SGHRS and CDR2 YFSETQ. The CDR3 sequence is CASSRTDTNTGELFF.

The chain carries TRBV20-1 and TRBJ2-5; TCRdb returns TRBD1, unconfirmable since there is no DNA. The CDR3 consists of 11 residues. Germline lookup yields CDR1 DFQATT and CDR2 SNEGSKA (reference sequence). The CDR3 spells CSGQGQETQYF.

This chain uses TRBV5-1 with TRBJ2-1; without DNA, the TCRdb call of TRBD1 cannot be checked. The CDR3 sequence is 15 residues long. Germline V gene lookup returns CDR1 SGHRS and CDR2 YFSETQ. This CDR3 is CASSLQGPPYNEQFF.

The V and J genes are TRBV5-1 and TRBJ1-1. Germline CDR1 and CDR2: SGHRS and YFSETQ. This CDR3 contains 13 residues. CDR3 sequence: CASSLAGITEAFF.

This chain links TRBV7-2 with TRBJ2-1. The CDR3 is 16 amino acids. Germline loops: CDR1 SGHTA, CDR2 FQGNSA. The CDR3 region is CASSLADGSAYNEQFF.

This rearrangement joins TRBV7-8 to TRBJ2-5; TCRdb designates TRBD2, a call that cannot be tested without DNA. This CDR3 is 16 amino acids long. The V gene's germline CDR1 is SGHVS and CDR2 FQNEAQ. The CDR3 loop is CASSLDARPTVGTQYF.

The chain links TRBV5-4 to TRBJ2-7; no DNA is available, so the TRBD2 call from TCRdb remains unchecked. CDR1 and CDR2 from the germline V gene are SGHNT and YYREEE (reference sequence). This CDR3 has 15 residues. This chain's CDR3 is CASSREGTWAHEQYF.

This rearrangement joins TRBV6-2 or TRBV6-3 to TRBJ2-7; TCRdb names TRBD2, which stays unverified in the absence of DNA. The CDR3 has 14 residues. The germline V gene has CDR1 MNHEY and CDR2 SVGEGT. CDR3: CASSSQPAFYEQYF.

The J gene is TRBJ1-2, the V gene TRBV5-4. Germline assignment: CDR1 SGHNT and CDR2 YYREEE (reference sequence). The CDR3 contains 14 residues. The CDR3 here is CASRADAYNYGYTF.

This chain links TRBV7-2 with TRBJ1-2. The length of the CDR3 is 15 residues. Looked up from germline, CDR1 is SGHTA and CDR2 is FQGNSA. The CDR3: CASSLGRDGNYGYTF.

The chain combines TRBV5-1 with TRBJ1-4; TCRdb calls TRBD1, which cannot be checked without DNA. This CDR3 comprises 15 residues. Per germline, CDR1 SGHRS and CDR2 YFSETQ. CDR3 protein: CASSPSGVGNEKLFF.

This chain connects TRBV18 to TRBJ1-1. This CDR3 is 14 amino acids long. From germline, CDR1 is KGHSH and CDR2 LQKENI. The CDR3 here is CASSPSQEGTEAFF.

This chain connects TRBV10-3 to TRBJ2-1; TCRdb lists TRBD2, though no DNA is available to test this call. Germline CDR1 is ENHRY and CDR2 is SYGVKD. This CDR3 region has 15 residues. The CDR3 protein is CAISGEATLYNEQFF.